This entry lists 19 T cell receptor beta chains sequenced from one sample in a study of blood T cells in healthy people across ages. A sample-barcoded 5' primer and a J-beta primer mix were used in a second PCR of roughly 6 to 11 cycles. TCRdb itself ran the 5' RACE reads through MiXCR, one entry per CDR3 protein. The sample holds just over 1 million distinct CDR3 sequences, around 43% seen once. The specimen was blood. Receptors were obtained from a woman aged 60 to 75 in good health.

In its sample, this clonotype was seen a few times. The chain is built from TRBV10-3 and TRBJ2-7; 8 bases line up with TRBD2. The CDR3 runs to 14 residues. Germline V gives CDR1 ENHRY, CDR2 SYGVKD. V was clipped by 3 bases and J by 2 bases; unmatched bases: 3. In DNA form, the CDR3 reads TGTGCCATCAGTGAATTAGCGGGAACCTACGAGCAGTACTTC. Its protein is CAISELAGTYEQYF.

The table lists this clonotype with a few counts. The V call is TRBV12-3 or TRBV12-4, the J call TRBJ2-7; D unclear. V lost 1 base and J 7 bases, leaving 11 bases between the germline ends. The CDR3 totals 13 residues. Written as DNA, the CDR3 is TGTGCCAGCAGTTTAGAAGACGATGGGGAGCAGTACTTC. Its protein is CASSLEDDGEQYF.

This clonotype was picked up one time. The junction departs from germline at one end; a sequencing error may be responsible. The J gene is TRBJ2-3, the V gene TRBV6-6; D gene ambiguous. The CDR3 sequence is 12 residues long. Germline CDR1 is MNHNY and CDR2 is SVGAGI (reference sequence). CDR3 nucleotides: TGTGCCGGCAGTTGGAGCGCAGATACGCAGTATTTT. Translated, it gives CAGSWSADTQYF.

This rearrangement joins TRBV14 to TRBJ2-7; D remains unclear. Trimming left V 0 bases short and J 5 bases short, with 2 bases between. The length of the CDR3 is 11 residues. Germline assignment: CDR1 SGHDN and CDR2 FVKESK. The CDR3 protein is CASSQENEQYF. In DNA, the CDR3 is TGTGCCAGCAGCCAAGAGAACGAGCAGTACTTC.

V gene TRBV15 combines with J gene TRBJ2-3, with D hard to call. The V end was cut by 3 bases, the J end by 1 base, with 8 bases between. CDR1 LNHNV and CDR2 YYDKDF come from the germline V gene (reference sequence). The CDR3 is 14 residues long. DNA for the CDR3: TGTGCCACCAGCAGGTCGTTAGGCACAGATACGCAGTATTTT. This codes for CATSRSLGTDTQYF.

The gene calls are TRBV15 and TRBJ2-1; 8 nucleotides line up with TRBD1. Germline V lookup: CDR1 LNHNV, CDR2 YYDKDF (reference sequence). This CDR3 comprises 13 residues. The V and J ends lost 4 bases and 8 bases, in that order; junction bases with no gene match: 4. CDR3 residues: CATSKETGDEQFF. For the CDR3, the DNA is TGTGCCACCAGCAAGGAGACAGGGGATGAGCAGTTCTTC.

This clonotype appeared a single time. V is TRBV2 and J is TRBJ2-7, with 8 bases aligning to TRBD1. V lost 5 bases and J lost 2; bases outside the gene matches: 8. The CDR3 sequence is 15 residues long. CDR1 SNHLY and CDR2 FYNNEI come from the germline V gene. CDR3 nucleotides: TGTGCCAGCAGTCCTCAACCGGGACAGGCCTACGAGCAGTACTTC. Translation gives CASSPQPGQAYEQYF.

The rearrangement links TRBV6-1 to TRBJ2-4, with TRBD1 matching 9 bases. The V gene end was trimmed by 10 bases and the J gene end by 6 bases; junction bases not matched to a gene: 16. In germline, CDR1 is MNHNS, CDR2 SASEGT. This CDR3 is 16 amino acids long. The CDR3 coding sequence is TGTGCCAACAGAGCTGCCCGGGACAGGGCTTCAAACATTCAGTACTTC. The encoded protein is CANRAARDRASNIQYF.

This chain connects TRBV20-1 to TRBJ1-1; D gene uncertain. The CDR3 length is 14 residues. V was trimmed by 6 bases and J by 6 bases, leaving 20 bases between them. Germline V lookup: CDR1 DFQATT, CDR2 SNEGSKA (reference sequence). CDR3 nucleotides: TGCAGTGCGGCCGACATGGAAGGGATGGCTGAAGCTTTCTTT. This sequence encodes CSAADMEGMAEAFF.

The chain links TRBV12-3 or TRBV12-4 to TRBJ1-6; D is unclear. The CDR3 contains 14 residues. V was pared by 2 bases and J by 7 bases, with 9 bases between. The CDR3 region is CASSLMDLNSPLHF. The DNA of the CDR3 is TGTGCCAGCAGTTTAATGGACCTAAATTCACCCCTCCACTTT.

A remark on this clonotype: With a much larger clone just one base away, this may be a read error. In DNA, the CDR3 is TGTGCCAGCAGTGTGGACCACACAGATACGCAGTATTTT. Amino acids: CASSVDHTDTQYF. The chain employs TRBV6-1 and TRBJ2-3; D is ambiguous. V was clipped by 4 bases and J by 2 bases, with 7 bases between them. The length of the CDR3 is 13 residues. CDR1 is MNHNS and CDR2 is SASEGT in the germline V gene.

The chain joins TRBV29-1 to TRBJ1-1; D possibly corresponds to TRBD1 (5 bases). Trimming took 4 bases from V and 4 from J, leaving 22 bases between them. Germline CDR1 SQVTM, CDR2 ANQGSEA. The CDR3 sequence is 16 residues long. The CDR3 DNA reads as TGCAGCGTTGTCGCAGGGACTGACCGAACAGGCACTGAAGCTTTCTTT. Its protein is CSVVAGTDRTGTEAFF.

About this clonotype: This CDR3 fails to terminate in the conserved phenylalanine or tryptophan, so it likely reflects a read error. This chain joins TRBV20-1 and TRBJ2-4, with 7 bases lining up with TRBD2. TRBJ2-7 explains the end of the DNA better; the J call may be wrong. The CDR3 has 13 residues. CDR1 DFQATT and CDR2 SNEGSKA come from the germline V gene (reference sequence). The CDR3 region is CSASREAKGEQYS. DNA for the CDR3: TGCAGTGCTAGCCGGGAGGCGAAGGGCGAGCAGTACTCC.

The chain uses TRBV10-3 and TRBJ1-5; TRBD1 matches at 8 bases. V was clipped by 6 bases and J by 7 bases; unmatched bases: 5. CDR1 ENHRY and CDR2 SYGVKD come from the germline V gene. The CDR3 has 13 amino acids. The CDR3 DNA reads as TGTGCCATCAGCCCGGACAGGGAGCAGCCCCAGCATTTT. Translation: CAISPDREQPQHF.

CDR3 sequence (DNA): TGCAGTGCTAGCAAAAGTCTCAGACACTCGTACCAAGAGACCCAGTACTTC. This translates into CSASKSLRHSYQETQYF. The chain links TRBV20-1 to TRBJ2-5; no clear D. The germline V gene encodes CDR1 DFQATT and CDR2 SNEGSKA (reference sequence). The V end was cut by 3 bases, the J end by 0 bases, with 20 bases between. This CDR3 comprises 17 residues.

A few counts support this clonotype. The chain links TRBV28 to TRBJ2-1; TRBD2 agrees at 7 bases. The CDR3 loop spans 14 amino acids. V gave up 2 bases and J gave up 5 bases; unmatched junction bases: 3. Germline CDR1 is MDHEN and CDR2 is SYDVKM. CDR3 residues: CASSLLAENNEQFF. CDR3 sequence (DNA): TGTGCCAGCAGTTTACTAGCGGAGAACAATGAGCAGTTCTTC.

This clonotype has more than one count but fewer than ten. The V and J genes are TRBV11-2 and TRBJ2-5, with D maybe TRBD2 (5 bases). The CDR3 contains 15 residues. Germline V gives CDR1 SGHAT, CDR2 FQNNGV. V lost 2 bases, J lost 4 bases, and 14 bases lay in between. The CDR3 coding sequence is TGTGCCAGCAGCTTACACGGACTCCTCGGAGAGACCCAGTACTTC. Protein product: CASSLHGLLGETQYF.

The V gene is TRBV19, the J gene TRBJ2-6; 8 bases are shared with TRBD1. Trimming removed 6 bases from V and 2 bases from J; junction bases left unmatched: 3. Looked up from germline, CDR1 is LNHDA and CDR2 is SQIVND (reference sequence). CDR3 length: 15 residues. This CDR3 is CASRRQGPGANVLTF. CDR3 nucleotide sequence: TGTGCCAGTAGGAGACAGGGGCCTGGGGCCAACGTCCTGACTTTC.

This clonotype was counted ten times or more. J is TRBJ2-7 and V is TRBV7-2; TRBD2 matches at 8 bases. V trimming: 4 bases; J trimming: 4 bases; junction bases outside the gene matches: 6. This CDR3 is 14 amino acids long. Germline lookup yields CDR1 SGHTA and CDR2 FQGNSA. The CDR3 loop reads CASSSHSGSYEQYF. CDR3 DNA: TGTGCCAGCAGCTCCCACAGCGGGAGTTACGAGCAGTACTTC.